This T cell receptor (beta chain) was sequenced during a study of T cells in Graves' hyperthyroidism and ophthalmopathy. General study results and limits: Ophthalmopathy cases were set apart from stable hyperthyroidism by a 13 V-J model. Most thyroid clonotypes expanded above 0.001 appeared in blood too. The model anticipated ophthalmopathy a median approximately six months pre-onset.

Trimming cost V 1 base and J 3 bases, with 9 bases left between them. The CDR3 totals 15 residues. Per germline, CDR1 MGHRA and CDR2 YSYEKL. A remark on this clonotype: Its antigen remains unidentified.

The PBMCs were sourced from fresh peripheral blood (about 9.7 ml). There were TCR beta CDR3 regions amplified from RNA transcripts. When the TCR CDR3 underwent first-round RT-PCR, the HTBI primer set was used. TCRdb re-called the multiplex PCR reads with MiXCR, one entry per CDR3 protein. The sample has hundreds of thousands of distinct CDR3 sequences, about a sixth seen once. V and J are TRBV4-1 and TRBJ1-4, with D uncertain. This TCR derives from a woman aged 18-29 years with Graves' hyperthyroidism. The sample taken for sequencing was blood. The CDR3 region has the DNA TGCGCCAGCAGCCAAGTGGGGATTTCTAATGAAAAACTGTTTTTT. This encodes CASSQVGISNEKLFF.